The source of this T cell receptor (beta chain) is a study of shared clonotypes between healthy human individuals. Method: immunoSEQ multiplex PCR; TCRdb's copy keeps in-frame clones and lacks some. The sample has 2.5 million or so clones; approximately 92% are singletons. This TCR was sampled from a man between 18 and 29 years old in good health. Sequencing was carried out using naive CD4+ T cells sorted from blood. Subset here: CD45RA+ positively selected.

The CDR3 DNA sequence: TGTGCCAGCAGTAAAGAAAAATGGAACGAGCAGTACTTC. Its protein is CASSKEKWNEQYF. This chain links TRBV2 with TRBJ2-7, with D hard to call. This CDR3 has 13 residues. Per the germline V gene, CDR1 is SNHLY and CDR2 is FYNNEI. The germline V and J ends were trimmed by 5 bases and 5 bases, with 13 bases remaining between them.